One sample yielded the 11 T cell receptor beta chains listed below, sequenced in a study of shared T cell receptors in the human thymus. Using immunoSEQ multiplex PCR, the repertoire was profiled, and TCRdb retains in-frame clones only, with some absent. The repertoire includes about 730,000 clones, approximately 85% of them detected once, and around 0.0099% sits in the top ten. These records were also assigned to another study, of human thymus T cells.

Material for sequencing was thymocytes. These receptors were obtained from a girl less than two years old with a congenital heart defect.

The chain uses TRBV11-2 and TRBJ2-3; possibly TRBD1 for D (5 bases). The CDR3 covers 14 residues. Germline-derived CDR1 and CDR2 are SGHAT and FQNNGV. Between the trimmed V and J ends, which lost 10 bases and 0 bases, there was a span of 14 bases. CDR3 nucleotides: TGTGCCAACCAGACAGCGCCTAGCACAGATACGCAGTATTTT. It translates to CANQTAPSTDTQYF.

CDR3 nucleotides: TGTGCCAGCAGCGGGGTACGACAGGTCGAAAAACTGTTTTTT. Protein sequence: CASSGVRQVEKLFF. The chain uses TRBV7-4 and TRBJ1-4; a possible D gene is TRBD1 (6 bases). In germline, CDR1 is SGHVT, CDR2 SQSDAQ. Trimming shortened V by 5 bases and J by 8 bases, and 15 bases separated the two germline ends. The CDR3 runs to 14 residues.

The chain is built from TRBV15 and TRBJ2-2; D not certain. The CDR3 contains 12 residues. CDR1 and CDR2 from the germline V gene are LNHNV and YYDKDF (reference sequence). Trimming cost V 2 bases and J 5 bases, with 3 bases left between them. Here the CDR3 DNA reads TGTGCCACCAGCAGACTTACCGGGGAGCTGTTTTTT. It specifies CATSRLTGELFF. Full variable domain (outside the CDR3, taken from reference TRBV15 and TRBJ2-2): DAMVIQNPRYQVTQFGKPVTLSCSQTLNHNVMYWYQQKSSQAPKLLFHYYDKDFNNEADTPDNFQSRRPNTSFCFLDIRSPGLGDTAMYLCATSRLTGELFFGEGSRLTVL.

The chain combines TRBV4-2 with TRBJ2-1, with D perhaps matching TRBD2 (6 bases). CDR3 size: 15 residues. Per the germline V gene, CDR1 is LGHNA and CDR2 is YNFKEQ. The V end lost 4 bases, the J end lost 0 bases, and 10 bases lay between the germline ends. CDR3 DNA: TGTGCCAGCAGCCCGACTAGTAGCTCCTACAATGAGCAGTTCTTC. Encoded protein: CASSPTSSSYNEQFF.

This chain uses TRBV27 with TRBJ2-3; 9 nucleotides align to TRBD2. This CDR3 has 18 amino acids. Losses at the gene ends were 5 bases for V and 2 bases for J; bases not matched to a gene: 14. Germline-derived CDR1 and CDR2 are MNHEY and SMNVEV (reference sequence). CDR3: CASSLSPAGLAITDTQYF. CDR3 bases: TGTGCCAGCAGTCTTTCACCGGCAGGACTAGCGATCACAGATACGCAGTATTTT.

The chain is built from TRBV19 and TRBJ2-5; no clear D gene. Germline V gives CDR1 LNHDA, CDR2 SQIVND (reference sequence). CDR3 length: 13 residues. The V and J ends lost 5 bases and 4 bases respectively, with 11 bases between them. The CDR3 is CASSSRMRETQYF. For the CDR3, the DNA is TGTGCCAGTAGTTCGCGGATGCGAGAGACCCAGTACTTC. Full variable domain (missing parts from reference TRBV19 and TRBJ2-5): DGGITQSPKYLFRKEGQNVTLSCEQNLNHDAMYWYRQDPGQGLRLIYYSQIVNDFQKGDIAEGYSVSREKKESFPLTVTSAQKNPTAFYLCASSSRMRETQYFGPGTRLLVL.

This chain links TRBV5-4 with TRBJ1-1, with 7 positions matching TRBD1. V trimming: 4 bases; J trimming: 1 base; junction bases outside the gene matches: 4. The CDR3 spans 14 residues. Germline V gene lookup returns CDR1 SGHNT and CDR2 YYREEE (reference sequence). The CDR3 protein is CASSPGQTNTEAFF. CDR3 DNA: TGTGCCAGCAGCCCGGGACAGACGAACACTGAAGCTTTCTTT.

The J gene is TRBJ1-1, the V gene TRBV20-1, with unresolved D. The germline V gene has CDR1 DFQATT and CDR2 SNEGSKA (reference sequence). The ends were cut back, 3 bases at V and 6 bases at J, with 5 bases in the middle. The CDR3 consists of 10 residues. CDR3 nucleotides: TGCAGTGCTAGCTGCGCTGAAGCTTTCTTT. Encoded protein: CSASCAEAFF.

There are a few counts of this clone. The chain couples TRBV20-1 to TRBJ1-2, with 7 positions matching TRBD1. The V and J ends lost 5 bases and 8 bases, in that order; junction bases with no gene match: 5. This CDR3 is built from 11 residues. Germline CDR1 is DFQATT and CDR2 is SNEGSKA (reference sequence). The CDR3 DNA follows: TGCAGTGCTCGTCGGACAGGAGGCTACACCTTC. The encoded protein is CSARRTGGYTF.

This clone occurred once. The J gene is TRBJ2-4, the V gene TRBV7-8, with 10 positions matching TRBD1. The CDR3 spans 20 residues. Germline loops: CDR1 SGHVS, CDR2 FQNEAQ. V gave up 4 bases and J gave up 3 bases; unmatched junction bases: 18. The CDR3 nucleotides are TGTGCCAGCAGCTCACAGATAGGGACAGGGGTACTTACGGTCAAAAACATTCAGTACTTC. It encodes CASSSQIGTGVLTVKNIQYF.

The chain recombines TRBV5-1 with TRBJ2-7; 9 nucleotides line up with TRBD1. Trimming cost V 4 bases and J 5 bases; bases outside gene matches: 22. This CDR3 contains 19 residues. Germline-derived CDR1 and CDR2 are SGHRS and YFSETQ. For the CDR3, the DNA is TGCGCCAGCAGCCTGCCTTTTTTCAGTCGTCGGGACAGGGTCCACGAGCAGTACTTC. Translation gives CASSLPFFSRRDRVHEQYF.